A single sample is the source of the 25 T cell receptor beta chains below, sequenced in a study of T-cell reconstitution after alpha-beta-depleted transplantation in children. A library of TCRbeta sequences, prepared with unique molecular identifiers, was generated. TCRdb re-analysed the PCR reads in MiXCR, keeping a single row per CDR3 protein. Altogether some 120,000 distinct CDR3 sequences are present, around 23% being singletons, with the ten largest covering about 10%. The source material was PBMCs, mostly from graft donor cells, sampled 180 days after TCRalphabeta/CD19-depleted stem cell transplant. The origin of the receptors is a male patient aged 2 to 9 who had a stem cell transplant for chronic granulomatous disease, so the T cells may come from the graft donor.

With respect to this clonotype: One base away lies a much larger clone, so this may be a sequencing read error. The V and J genes are TRBV20-1 and TRBJ1-5, with TRBD1 matching 9 bases. CDR3 length: 20 amino acids. Germline loops: CDR1 DFQATT, CDR2 SNEGSKA (reference sequence). The CDR3 DNA reads TGCTGTGCTAAAAAAAATACCGGGACAGGGTCGGTCGATAGCAATCAGCCCCAGCATTTT. It yields the protein CCAKKNTGTGSVDSNQPQHF.

This clonotype was counted ten times or more. V is TRBV20-1 and J is TRBJ2-1; D unresolved. CDR3 length equals 14 residues. Germline values: CDR1 DFQATT, CDR2 SNEGSKA (reference sequence). V lost 1 base to trimming and J lost 5 bases, with 12 bases between them. In DNA form, the CDR3 reads TGCAGTGCTAGAGCCAGCTATGTTGACAATGAGCAGTTCTTC. As protein: CSARASYVDNEQFF.

The chain recombines TRBV11-2 with TRBJ2-1; TRBD1 matches at 7 bases. The CDR3 covers 15 residues. Germline assignment: CDR1 SGHAT and CDR2 FQNNGV. Trimming took 5 bases from V and 1 from J; bases not matched to a gene: 5. The CDR3 region is CASSTNRGSYNEQFF. DNA for the CDR3: TGTGCCAGCAGCACCAACAGGGGTTCCTACAATGAGCAGTTCTTC.

The chain has TRBV4-3 and TRBJ2-1; 10 positions match TRBD2. Germline lookup yields CDR1 LGHNA and CDR2 YSLEER. V shed 0 bases, J shed 4 bases, and the junction held 9 bases outside the gene matches. The CDR3 sequence is 18 residues long. The CDR3 here is CASSQDLGLAGAYNEQFF. The CDR3, as DNA: TGCGCCAGCAGCCAAGATCTGGGTCTAGCGGGGGCATACAATGAGCAGTTCTTC.

Many counts were recorded for this clonotype. This chain links TRBV7-2 with TRBJ2-3; perhaps TRBD2 as D (6 bases). The CDR3 is 15 residues long. Germline CDR1 SGHTA, CDR2 FQGNSA. Trimming shortened V by 0 bases and J by 9 bases, and 16 bases separated the two germline ends. The CDR3 spells CASSLARIGTGTQYF. As DNA, the CDR3 is TGTGCCAGCAGCTTAGCGCGAATTGGGACTGGAACGCAGTATTTT.

V is TRBV5-5 and J is TRBJ1-5; no definite D call. CDR1 and CDR2 from the germline V gene are SGHKS and YYEKEE (reference sequence). This CDR3 spans 13 amino acids. The V end lost 4 bases, the J end lost 5 bases, and 10 bases lay between the germline ends. CDR3 protein: CASSADIDQPQHF. CDR3 nucleotides: TGTGCCAGCAGCGCCGACATTGATCAGCCCCAGCATTTT.

There are a few counts of this clonotype. The chain employs TRBV20-1 and TRBJ1-6; D gene unclear. V shed 4 bases and J shed 5 bases, with 9 bases lying between them. From germline, CDR1 is DFQATT and CDR2 SNEGSKA (reference sequence). The CDR3 loop spans 13 amino acids. The CDR3 loop reads CSATKPNNSPLHF. In DNA, the CDR3 is TGCAGTGCTACTAAGCCAAATAATTCACCCCTCCACTTT.

The CDR3 loop reads CASSETSGRADTQYF. For the CDR3, the DNA is TGCGCCAGCAGCGAAACTAGCGGGAGAGCAGATACGCAGTATTTT. This chain connects TRBV5-1 to TRBJ2-3, with 11 bases identical to TRBD2. This CDR3 has 15 residues. Looked up from germline, CDR1 is SGHRS and CDR2 is YFSETQ. The V segment lost 4 bases and the J segment 4 bases; nucleotides outside the gene matches: 5. The full variable domain, with the rest looked up from reference TRBV5-1 and TRBJ2-3, is KAGVTQTPRYLIKTRGQQVTLSCSPISGHRSVSWYQQTPGQGLQFLFEYFSETQRNKGNFPGRFSGRQFSNSRSEMNVSTLELGDSALYLCASSETSGRADTQYFGPGTRLTVL.

Only a few counts were recorded for this clonotype. CDR3 sequence reads: CSVANSYEQYF. CDR3 coding DNA: TGCAGCGTTGCCAACTCCTACGAGCAGTACTTC. The chain couples TRBV29-1 to TRBJ2-7; no clear D gene. The CDR3 is made up of 11 amino acids. Germline values: CDR1 SQVTM, CDR2 ANQGSEA. Trimming took off 4 bases at V and 0 bases at J, with 4 bases between the two ends.

In its sample, this clonotype was seen many times. The V gene is TRBV7-2, the J gene TRBJ1-2; 8 bases fit TRBD1. The length of the CDR3 is 15 residues. V trimming: 0 bases; J trimming: 3 bases; junction bases outside the gene matches: 3. Germline CDR1 is SGHTA and CDR2 is FQGNSA. The CDR3 region has the DNA TGTGCCAGCAGCTTAGCGGGACAGGCGGACTATGGCTACACCTTC. It is translated as CASSLAGQADYGYTF. Combining the CDR3 with reference TRBV7-2 and TRBJ1-2 gives the whole variable domain GAGVSQSPSNKVTEKGKDVELRCDPISGHTALYWYRQSLGQGLEFLIYFQGNSAPDKSGLPSDRFSAERTGGSVSTLTIQRTQQEDSAVYLCASSLAGQADYGYTFGSGTRLTVV.

This clonotype was counted between two and nine times. V and J are TRBV5-5 and TRBJ2-7, with 9 bases lining up with TRBD2. CDR3 length equals 16 residues. The germline CDR1 and CDR2 sequences are SGHKS and YYEKEE (reference sequence). V lost 0 bases and J lost 1; bases outside the gene matches: 5. The CDR3 reads CASSLVLAGRSYEQYF. In DNA form, the CDR3 reads TGTGCCAGCAGCTTGGTGCTAGCGGGACGTTCCTACGAGCAGTACTTC.

This clonotype has ten or more counts. This chain joins TRBV12-3 or TRBV12-4 and TRBJ2-4; no reliable D call. The CDR3 spans 16 residues. V dropped 3 bases and J dropped 0 bases, with 12 bases sitting between them. CDR3: CASSFMGVEAKNIQYF. CDR3 in DNA: TGTGCCAGCAGTTTTATGGGCGTAGAAGCCAAAAACATTCAGTACTTC.

This clonotype was recorded many times. This sequence joins TRBV12-3 or TRBV12-4 and TRBJ2-1; 8 bases match TRBD1. CDR3 length: 16 residues. The V and J ends lost 3 bases and 9 bases, in that order; junction bases with no gene match: 13. The chain's CDR3 is CASSFRTGKFGVEQFF. The CDR3, as DNA: TGTGCCAGCAGTTTTCGGACAGGGAAGTTTGGCGTTGAGCAGTTCTTC.

This clonotype has at least ten counts. This chain joins TRBV7-2 and TRBJ1-4; 10 bases align to TRBD1. This CDR3 spans 15 amino acids. After removal of 5 bases from V and 6 bases from J, the junction contained 6 bases not matched to a gene. Germline-derived CDR1 and CDR2 are SGHTA and FQGNSA. In DNA, the CDR3 is TGTGCCAGCAGCGTCGACAGGGGGCAGGATGAAAAACTGTTTTTT. The encoded protein is CASSVDRGQDEKLFF.

This clonotype was detected many times. This chain joins TRBV20-1 and TRBJ2-1; TRBD2 matches 13 bases. Germline assignment: CDR1 DFQATT and CDR2 SNEGSKA (reference sequence). Unmatched junction bases numbered 7, after V lost 1 base and J lost 4 bases. The CDR3 is made up of 17 amino acids. The CDR3 reads CSARADGGLAGYNEQFF. In nucleotides, the CDR3 is TGCAGTGCTAGAGCGGATGGGGGACTAGCGGGATACAATGAGCAGTTCTTC.

Details on this clonotype: A much larger clone differs by one base, so this may be a read error. The CDR3 carries no conserved terminal phenylalanine or tryptophan, so it likely arises from a read error. The chain has TRBV20-1 and TRBJ2-7, with D perhaps matching TRBD1 (6 bases). The CDR3 runs to 14 residues. The V and J ends lost 3 bases and 0 bases respectively, with 12 bases between them. The germline V gene has CDR1 DFQATT and CDR2 SNEGSKA (reference sequence). CDR3 protein: CSASGLTGSYEQYS. As DNA, the CDR3 is TGCAGTGCTAGTGGGCTGACAGGCTCCTACGAGCAGTACTCC.

J is TRBJ2-1 and V is TRBV29-1; D is ambiguous. CDR3 length: 13 amino acids. V lost 6 bases, J lost 7 bases, and 16 bases lay in between. The germline V gene has CDR1 SQVTM and CDR2 ANQGSEA. The CDR3 nucleotides are TGCAGCGTACCAAGTCCTTTGGGGAATGAGCAGTTCTTC. It codes for CSVPSPLGNEQFF.

The chain combines TRBV12-3 or TRBV12-4 with TRBJ2-1, with D maybe TRBD2 (5 bases). This CDR3 has 15 amino acids. Deletions cut 2 bases from V and 4 bases from J, with 12 bases between. CDR3 sequence (DNA): TGTGCCAGCAGTTTACTGGCTAGCAGTTACAATGAGCAGTTCTTC. Residues: CASSLLASSYNEQFF.

This clonotype was counted only a few times. J is TRBJ2-7 and V is TRBV5-4; D unclear. This CDR3 is 14 amino acids long. Germline CDR1 SGHNT, CDR2 YYREEE (reference sequence). Trimming left V 2 bases short and J 0 bases short, with 9 bases between. DNA of the CDR3: TGTGCCAGCAGCTTTAGTCTTTCCTCCTACGAGCAGTACTTC. Protein product: CASSFSLSSYEQYF.

This clonotype was counted ten times or more. V gene TRBV5-1 combines with J gene TRBJ1-5; maybe TRBD1 (6 bases). Trimming removed 0 bases at V and 6 bases at J, with 10 bases between. The CDR3 sequence is 14 residues long. Germline loops: CDR1 SGHRS, CDR2 YFSETQ. The CDR3 here is CASSLEGGGQPQHF. The CDR3 nucleotides are TGCGCCAGCAGCTTGGAAGGGGGAGGTCAGCCCCAGCATTTT. Together with reference TRBV5-1 and TRBJ1-5, the CDR3 gives the full variable domain: KAGVTQTPRYLIKTRGQQVTLSCSPISGHRSVSWYQQTPGQGLQFLFEYFSETQRNKGNFPGRFSGRQFSNSRSEMNVSTLELGDSALYLCASSLEGGGQPQHFGDGTRLSIL.

The genes are TRBV5-4 and TRBJ2-2; D unresolved. The CDR3 has 12 amino acids. V was pared by 6 bases and J by 4 bases, with 7 bases between. Germline CDR1 reads SGHNT; CDR2 reads YYREEE (reference sequence). The chain's CDR3 is CASMGFTGELFF. The CDR3 DNA follows: TGTGCCAGCATGGGGTTCACCGGGGAGCTGTTTTTT. Complete variable domain (other parts from reference TRBV5-4 and TRBJ2-2): ETGVTQSPTHLIKTRGQQVTLRCSSQSGHNTVSWYQQALGQGPQFIFQYYREEENGRGNFPPRFSGLQFPNYSSELNVNALELDDSALYLCASMGFTGELFFGEGSRLTVL.

This clonotype came up a few times. The rearrangement links TRBV20-1 to TRBJ2-7; possible D gene TRBD1, 6 bases. V gave up 5 bases and J gave up 0 bases, with 11 bases separating them. Germline lookup yields CDR1 DFQATT and CDR2 SNEGSKA (reference sequence). The CDR3 runs to 13 residues. For the CDR3, the DNA is TGCAGTGCTCCAGTGGACAGCTCCTACGAGCAGTACTTC. Amino acids: CSAPVDSSYEQYF.

The chain uses TRBV5-1 and TRBJ2-1; TRBD2 agrees at 11 bases. Germline V gene data show CDR1 as SGHRS and CDR2 as YFSETQ. Trimming took 0 bases from V and 0 from J; bases not matched to a gene: 5. The length of the CDR3 is 18 residues. The DNA for the CDR3 is TGCGCCAGCAGCTTGGAGCTAGCGGGAGGAATCTCCTACAATGAGCAGTTCTTC. Translating gives CASSLELAGGISYNEQFF.

J is TRBJ2-3 and V is TRBV20-1, with D unclear. Per germline, CDR1 DFQATT and CDR2 SNEGSKA (reference sequence). The germline V and J ends were trimmed by 8 bases and 6 bases, with 12 bases remaining between them. The CDR3 sequence is 11 residues long. The CDR3 region has the DNA TGCAGTTCCCTATGGTGGGATACGCAGTATTTT. Translation: CSSLWWDTQYF.

This clonotype occurred many times. The chain links TRBV7-2 to TRBJ2-1; D unclear. Trimming removed 3 bases at V and 5 bases at J, with 14 bases between. CDR1 is SGHTA, CDR2 FQGNSA, per germline. The CDR3 sequence is 15 residues long. CDR3 coding DNA: TGTGCCAGCAGCTTTCGGGTGTACTTAAACAATGAGCAGTTCTTC. Protein: CASSFRVYLNNEQFF. Based on the CDR3 plus reference TRBV7-2 and TRBJ2-1, the full variable domain is GAGVSQSPSNKVTEKGKDVELRCDPISGHTALYWYRQSLGQGLEFLIYFQGNSAPDKSGLPSDRFSAERTGGSVSTLTIQRTQQEDSAVYLCASSFRVYLNNEQFFGPGTRLTVL.